One and the same sample provided the 20 T cell receptor beta chains below, sequenced in a study of T cell responses to AZD1222 COVID-19 vaccine. Assay: immunoSEQ multiplex PCR; the TCRdb copy retains only in-frame clones and omits some. The profile shows roughly 97,000 clones, 86% of them singletons. Sequencing was performed on peripheral blood, taken 28 days after the second dose of the MenACWY control vaccine. The origin of the receptors is an adult who received the MenACWY meningococcal vaccine as a control.

The CDR3 loop is CASSLAQTYEQYF. The CDR3 DNA reads as TGTGCCAGCAGCTTAGCACAAACCTACGAGCAGTACTTC. The gene calls are TRBV7-6 and TRBJ2-7, with D hard to call. The V end lost 0 bases, the J end lost 2 bases, and 5 bases lay between the germline ends. CDR1 is SGHVS and CDR2 is FNYEAQ in the germline V gene. The CDR3 is 13 amino acids. The variable domain in full, with the rest retrieved from reference TRBV7-6 and TRBJ2-7, is GAGVSQSPRYKVTKRGQDVALRCDPISGHVSLYWYRQALGQGPEFLTYFNYEAQQDKSGLPNDRFSAERPEGSISTLTIQRTEQRDSAMYRCASSLAQTYEQYFGPGTRLTVT.

The chain links TRBV18 to TRBJ2-3, with D perhaps TRBD2 (6 bases). V lost 4 bases and J lost 5, with 19 bases in between. The germline V gene encodes CDR1 KGHSH and CDR2 LQKENI. CDR3 length: 16 amino acids. The CDR3 DNA sequence: TGTGCCAGCTCACGCGGGGCGGGTCAACCCATAGATACGCAGTATTTT. This codes for CASSRGAGQPIDTQYF.

The V gene is TRBV7-9, the J gene TRBJ1-1, with unresolved D. V was shortened by 1 base and J by 0 bases, with 9 bases between the two germline ends. The CDR3 contains 15 residues. Germline values: CDR1 SEHNR, CDR2 FQNEAQ (reference sequence). For the CDR3, the DNA is TGTGCCAGCAGCTTAGGCTGGGTCGTGAACACTGAAGCTTTCTTT. Translation: CASSLGWVVNTEAFF.

This chain links TRBV4-1 with TRBJ2-7; the D gene is possibly TRBD2 (6 bases). V was clipped by 3 bases and J by 1 base, with 13 bases between them. CDR1 MGHRA and CDR2 YSYEKL come from the germline V gene. The CDR3 runs to 15 residues. The CDR3 region is CASSQLPGTSYEQYF. CDR3 nucleotides: TGCGCCAGCAGCCAGCTACCGGGGACTTCCTACGAGCAGTACTTC.

This chain joins TRBV4-2 and TRBJ2-7; unclear D gene. The CDR3 is made up of 16 amino acids. The V and J ends lost 3 bases and 1 base respectively, with 16 bases between them. Germline V CDR1 and CDR2: LGHNA, YNFKEQ. The CDR3 here is CASSHQATVPSYEQYF. As DNA, the CDR3 is TGTGCCAGCAGCCATCAGGCAACAGTCCCTTCCTACGAGCAGTACTTC.

V usage is TRBV18 and J usage is TRBJ1-2; TRBD1 matches at 7 bases. J gave up 4 bases and V 1 base, and 6 bases lay outside the gene matches. This CDR3 region has 15 residues. Germline lookup yields CDR1 KGHSH and CDR2 LQKENI. The CDR3 coding sequence is TGTGCCAGCTCACCACAGACAGGGCGTCTCTATGGCTACACCTTC. Protein: CASSPQTGRLYGYTF.

V is TRBV5-1 and J is TRBJ1-6; D is perhaps TRBD1 (5 bases). Germline V CDR1 and CDR2: SGHRS, YFSETQ. The CDR3 sequence is 16 residues long. The V and J ends lost 2 bases and 8 bases respectively, with 17 bases between them. The CDR3: CASSLRTRVGDSPLHF. The CDR3 DNA reads TGCGCCAGCAGCTTACGTACCAGGGTCGGGGATTCACCCCTCCACTTT.

The CDR3 loop is CASKGIVYEQYF. In DNA form, the CDR3 reads TGCGCCAGCAAGGGGATCGTCTACGAGCAGTACTTC. The rearrangement joins TRBV10-1 to TRBJ2-7; tentatively, D is TRBD1 (5 bases). V dropped 7 bases and J dropped 3 bases, with 10 bases sitting between them. CDR1 is WNHNN, CDR2 SYGVQD, per germline (reference sequence). The CDR3 is 12 amino acids.

The chain couples TRBV2 to TRBJ1-5; no definite D call. Germline values: CDR1 SNHLY, CDR2 FYNNEI. There are 13 residues in the CDR3. The ends were cut back, 6 bases at V and 3 bases at J, with 9 bases in the middle. Written as DNA, the CDR3 is TGTGCCAGCAGACCCCAGGACAATCAGCCCCAGCATTTT. Translated: CASRPQDNQPQHF.

V is TRBV7-2 and J is TRBJ2-7, with 9 bases that match TRBD1. Germline lookup yields CDR1 SGHTA and CDR2 FQGNSA. The ends lost 0 bases at V and 10 bases at J; junction bases unmatched: 4. The CDR3 runs 13 residues. The CDR3 protein is CASSLARQGDQYF. DNA for the CDR3: TGTGCCAGCAGCTTAGCAAGACAGGGGGACCAGTACTTC.

This chain joins TRBV29-1 and TRBJ1-5; TRBD1 agrees at 10 bases. V lost 6 bases, J lost 5 bases, and 4 bases stayed unmatched. Germline loops: CDR1 SQVTM, CDR2 ANQGSEA. This CDR3 is 13 amino acids long. The CDR3 sequence is CSVGDRGHQPQHF. The CDR3 coding sequence is TGCAGCGTCGGGGACAGGGGCCATCAGCCCCAGCATTTT.

The genes are TRBV28 and TRBJ1-2; TRBD1 aligns across 8 bases. The germline V gene encodes CDR1 MDHEN and CDR2 SYDVKM. V lost 1 base and J lost 8; bases outside the gene matches: 12. The CDR3 runs to 16 residues. The CDR3: CASSLSGGGYAGGYTF. The CDR3 DNA reads TGTGCCAGCAGTTTATCAGGGGGCGGCTATGCGGGAGGCTACACCTTC.

The chain carries TRBV7-2 and TRBJ1-1; the D gene is possibly TRBD1 (6 bases). V was cut by 5 bases and J by 7 bases, with 14 bases left in between. The CDR3 is made up of 13 amino acids. CDR1 SGHTA and CDR2 FQGNSA come from the germline V gene. The CDR3 spells CASSPSGAGEAFF. Written as DNA, the CDR3 is TGTGCCAGCAGCCCCTCAGGGGCGGGTGAAGCTTTCTTT. Filled out from reference TRBV7-2 and TRBJ1-1, the complete variable domain reads GAGVSQSPSNKVTEKGKDVELRCDPISGHTALYWYRQSLGQGLEFLIYFQGNSAPDKSGLPSDRFSAERTGGSVSTLTIQRTQQEDSAVYLCASSPSGAGEAFFGQGTRLTVV.

This clone was detected only once. V and J are TRBV7-2 and TRBJ2-1; D perhaps matches TRBD2 (6 bases). CDR1 is SGHTA and CDR2 is FQGNSA in the germline V gene. The CDR3 totals 16 residues. V lost 1 base, J lost 6 bases, and 16 bases lay in between. DNA of the CDR3: TGTGCCAGCAGCTTAGTGAAGACTAGAGGGGCCAATGAGCAGTTCTTC. Translated, it gives CASSLVKTRGANEQFF.

This chain joins TRBV2 and TRBJ1-1; unclear D gene. Trimming removed 5 bases from V and 3 bases from J, with 4 bases in between. This CDR3 has 11 amino acids. CDR1 is SNHLY, CDR2 FYNNEI, per germline. This CDR3 is CASSQYTEAFF. The CDR3 coding sequence is TGTGCCAGCAGTCAGTACACTGAAGCTTTCTTT.

The chain joins TRBV4-2 to TRBJ2-3; 8 positions agree with TRBD1. CDR3 size: 14 residues. Germline CDR1 is LGHNA and CDR2 is YNFKEQ. Trimming at V came to 3 bases and at J to 6 bases, leaving 5 bases not matched to a gene. The DNA of the CDR3 is TGTGCCAGCAGCCAGATCCGGGACAGGGATACGCAGTATTTT. Encoded protein: CASSQIRDRDTQYF.

This chain links TRBV5-4 with TRBJ1-2, with D tentatively TRBD1 (5 bases). This CDR3 contains 13 residues. Germline loops: CDR1 SGHNT, CDR2 YYREEE (reference sequence). V was trimmed by 5 bases and J by 0 bases, leaving 8 bases between them. CDR3 in amino acids: CASRPTANYGYTF. CDR3 in DNA: TGTGCCAGCAGGCCGACAGCTAACTATGGCTACACCTTC.

This chain links TRBV11-3 with TRBJ1-5; maybe TRBD1 (5 bases). Germline assignment: CDR1 SGHNT and CDR2 YENEEA. Trimming cost V 1 base and J 1 base, with 14 bases left between them. There are 17 residues in the CDR3. The CDR3 nucleotides are TGTGCCAGCAGCTTAGTTAAGGGGCCCTCCAGCAATCAGCCCCAGCATTTT. The encoded protein is CASSLVKGPSSNQPQHF.

This clone has just one count. This chain connects TRBV20-1 to TRBJ2-7, with D maybe TRBD2 (5 bases). This CDR3 is built from 11 residues. Per the germline V gene, CDR1 is DFQATT and CDR2 is SNEGSKA (reference sequence). V was pared by 5 bases and J by 5 bases, with 10 bases between. The CDR3: CSAGPRDEQYF. In nucleotides, the CDR3 is TGCAGTGCTGGCCCGAGGGACGAGCAGTACTTC.

V is TRBV7-9 and J is TRBJ1-1; no definite D call. The germline V gene encodes CDR1 SEHNR and CDR2 FQNEAQ (reference sequence). The CDR3 totals 13 residues. Deletions cut 2 bases from V and 3 bases from J, with 7 bases between. The CDR3 region is CASSLWEYTEAFF. As DNA, the CDR3 is TGTGCCAGCAGCTTATGGGAATACACTGAAGCTTTCTTT.